These 9 T cell receptor beta chains originate from one sample sequenced in a study of human T cells and chemical hapten exposure. TCRdb passed the RACE reads through MiXCR, listing each CDR3 protein once. In the table there are about 43,000 distinct CDR3 sequences, 3.3% of which are singletons. Noted time point: patch test 2, 6 weeks after DPC sensitization. Treatment in this sample: therapeutic diphenylcyclopropenone sensitization with weekly scalp DPC. This material consisted of whole blood, taken in connection with sensitization to the hapten diphenylcyclopropenone (DPC). The receptor source for this set is a man aged 35-49 years with alopecia areata. Some clones in this sample may be carry-over from other donors' samples.

In this sample, this clonotype turned up many times. This chain connects TRBV28 to TRBJ2-1, with 7 bases matching TRBD2. This CDR3 comprises 15 residues. J gave up 1 base and V 2 bases, and 2 bases lay outside the gene matches. CDR1 is MDHEN, CDR2 SYDVKM, per germline. CDR3 region: CASSLDGRSYNEQFF. The CDR3 coding sequence is TGTGCCAGCAGTTTAGACGGGAGGTCCTACAATGAGCAGTTCTTC.

This clonotype was observed at least ten times. This chain connects TRBV18 to TRBJ1-4; 7 bases map to TRBD1. V gave up 6 bases and J gave up 5 bases; unmatched junction bases: 6. Germline CDR1 reads KGHSH; CDR2 reads LQKENI. This CDR3 has 14 residues. Here the CDR3 DNA reads TGTGCCAGCTCTCAACAGGGGTCGAATGAAAAACTGTTTTTT. Its protein is CASSQQGSNEKLFF.

There are many counts of this clonotype. The J gene is TRBJ2-7, the V gene TRBV27; no clear D. Germline V CDR1 and CDR2: MNHEY, SMNVEV (reference sequence). CDR3 length equals 13 residues. V lost 6 bases, J lost 4 bases, and 13 bases lay in between. The CDR3 DNA reads as TGTGCCAGCAGACCCCTCGCTCAGTACGAGCAGTACTTC. Translation gives CASRPLAQYEQYF.

This clonotype was recorded many times. The chain recombines TRBV20-1 with TRBJ1-2; D gene ambiguous. The CDR3 has 12 amino acids. V shed 6 bases and J shed 8 bases, with 16 bases lying between them. The V gene's germline CDR1 is DFQATT and CDR2 SNEGSKA (reference sequence). CDR3 protein: CSAPPPLSGYTF. The CDR3 DNA is TGCAGTGCCCCCCCCCCCTTGTCAGGCTACACCTTC.

This clonotype has a count of ten or more. This chain uses TRBV7-2 with TRBJ1-5, with 7 bases matching TRBD1. The V and J ends lost 2 bases and 2 bases, in that order; junction bases with no gene match: 12. The CDR3 sequence is 18 residues long. Germline V lookup: CDR1 SGHTA, CDR2 FQGNSA. CDR3 nucleotide sequence: TGTGCCAGCAGCTTAAGGAAGGCCGGGACAGCGGGCAATCAGCCCCAGCATTTT. Its translation: CASSLRKAGTAGNQPQHF.

This clonotype was found many times. V gene TRBV7-2 combines with J gene TRBJ1-2; D is possibly TRBD1 (6 bases). Germline CDR1 reads SGHTA; CDR2 reads FQGNSA. The germline V and J ends were trimmed by 5 bases and 5 bases, with 12 bases remaining between them. This CDR3 contains 13 residues. The CDR3 sequence: CASSRTEQYGYTF. The CDR3 DNA reads TGTGCCAGCAGCCGGACAGAACAATATGGCTACACCTTC.

As for this clonotype: Given a much more abundant clone one base away, this may be a read error. The chain carries TRBV7-9 and TRBJ2-7; unclear D gene. The CDR3 has 15 amino acids. Germline V gives CDR1 SEHNR, CDR2 FQNEAQ (reference sequence). The CDR3, as DNA: TGTCCCAGCAGCTCCACAGACCTCATGGCCTACGAGCAGTACTTC. Translating gives CPSSSTDLMAYEQYF.

This clonotype came up many times. The rearrangement uses TRBV5-1 and TRBJ1-1, with D uncertain. The CDR3 sequence is 14 residues long. V was pared by 0 bases and J by 1 base, with 7 bases between. Germline values: CDR1 SGHRS, CDR2 YFSETQ. The CDR3 spells CASSLATANTEAFF. CDR3 nucleotide sequence: TGCGCCAGCAGCTTGGCCACAGCGAACACTGAAGCTTTCTTT.

This clonotype was seen ten or more times. The rearrangement links TRBV6-5 to TRBJ2-5; D could derive from TRBD1 or TRBD2 (5 bases each). The CDR3 totals 17 residues. The germline V gene encodes CDR1 MNHEY and CDR2 SVGAGI. Trimming took 0 bases from V and 2 from J, leaving 16 bases between them. CDR3 protein: CASSYSGVSARQETQYF. For the CDR3, the DNA is TGTGCCAGCAGTTACTCGGGGGTCTCGGCACGACAAGAGACCCAGTACTTC.